This TCR beta chain emerged from a study of identical twins (dated by TCRdb to the mid-2010s). Some background on the complete study: The study deep-sequenced TCR alpha and beta repertoires from monozygotic twins, unrelated adults of various ages and cord blood to test whether fetal clonotypes persist. To rule out contamination, replicate twin experiments were performed at different times with different library preparation protocols. Paper-wide results and their limitations: Fewer insertions were carried by abundant cord blood beta clonotypes; a weaker similar trend was observed in young adult naive repertoires, while no such trend was observed in memory repertoires. The excess sharing between twins in beta out-of-frame sequences was weaker because fewer shared sequences reduced the signal-to-noise ratio. Out-of-frame TCR alpha sequences shared between twins showed an excess of low generation-probability sequences compared with coincidental sharing between unrelated individuals. Because the same donors could not be followed over many years, conclusions were based on cross-sectional statistical analysis. Invariant T cells such as MAIT and iNKT could partly confound zero-insertion analyses, though diverse VJ usage argued against this for most clonotypes. Recombination models systematically underestimated out-of-frame TCR alpha sharing in monozygotic twins but agreed with sharing between unrelated individuals.

Only healthy Caucasian donors were included. Three pairs of female monozygotic twins, all aged roughly 18 to 29 years, were included in the twin cohort. Positive isolation kits from Invitrogen were used to isolate CD4+ and CD8+ T cell populations. From its cysteine to its phenylalanine, the CDR3 spans 13 amino acids. The kept DNA is CDR3 alone, 39 bases in frame from the first base. CDR1 is given as MNHEY and CDR2 as SVGEGT, both from the germline V gene. For this chain, trimming is 7 bases at the V end and 3 bases at the J end, and the number of junction bases without a gene match is 3. The library was obtained by 5' RACE. Data came from an Illumina HiSeq 2000. Template switching added a universal primer binding site, and the final cDNA carried a unique molecular identifier that allowed TCR cDNA molecules to be counted accurately. Specific primers in the conserved constant-segment region were used to synthesize first-strand cDNA for TCR alpha and beta chains. Each cDNA library was double barcoded, with a SMART-Mk sample barcode plus Illumina barcodes, to control for contamination. TruSeq adapter sequences and Illumina sample barcodes were added in two successive PCR steps. The Illumina HiSeq platform was used with custom primers to sequence TCR alpha and beta cDNA libraries. The authors' analysis ran thus. Unique molecular identifiers were extracted from raw reads with MiGEC, and CDR3 positions were determined with MiXCR. Recombination models were inferred per individual with the repgenHMM and IGoR tools using an EM algorithm. The analysis of shared clonotypes was done with the tcR package in R, with sharing normalized by the product of cloneset sizes. To study raw recombination free of thymic and clonal selection effects, out-of-frame nonproductive sequences were analyzed. TCRdb applied fastp at Q25 and MiXCR to the public reads, then kept only in-frame beta chains. Rows are unified per CDR3 protein, each entry keeping the most common DNA and genes. The V and J calls and clone size are TCRdb's, not the authors'. The table for this sample lists 250,000 to 300,000 distinct CDR3 sequences; about 8.5% of them were counted only once. The top ten clonotypes cover 3% of the sample.

This clonotype was detected many times. Its antigen remains unidentified. Base qualities were left out, and no much larger clone turns up one base away. These data also formed part of another study, on yellow fever vaccine responses in identical twins. As the second study states: According to the authors, the vaccine-induced T cell response in identical twins seemed to be partly convergent and partly specific to each individual. In identical twins, the study followed T cell clones that responded to the vaccine with precision.

The V gene is TRBV6-2 or TRBV6-3 and the J gene is TRBJ1-1; 9 bases in between match TRBD1. This clonotype originated in a woman in her late teens or twenties in good health. Sequenced material: CD8+ T cells sorted from blood. The DNA sequence follows: TGTGCCAGCACCACAGGGGGCCACACTGAAGCTTTCTTT. Translation gives CASTTGGHTEAFF.